These T cell receptor beta chains were read from a single sample in a study of T cell repertoires in cytomegalovirus infection. TCRdb reprocessed the reads with MiXCR, giving one entry per CDR3 protein. The top ten hold roughly an eighth of the sample, which has fewer than 550,000 distinct CDR3 sequences, 31% seen once. Sequencing was performed on PBMCs. The receptors come from a human donor in good health (CMV status not recorded). Some clones in this sample may be carry-over from other donors' samples. The conserved cysteine and the conserved F or W are not part of the CDR3 here. D genes are given only for firm matches.

>-|TRBV2|TRBJ1-6
ASRLITGYDSPLH
>-|TRBV6-5|TRBJ2-3
ASSPGLVRGLDTQY
>TRBD1|TRBV19|TRBJ1-1
ASRVAGTGLGEAF
>TRBD1|TRBV20-1|TRBJ2-7
SAREEPRGPEY
>TRBD1|TRBV12-3/TRBV12-4|TRBJ2-1
ASSPGTAQF
>-|TRBV28|TRBJ2-5
ASSLSARETQY
>-|TRBV20-1|TRBJ1-5
SARGGNQPQH
>TRBD2|TRBV2|TRBJ2-1
ASSPRVAGGNEQF
>TRBD1|TRBV6-1|TRBJ2-1
ASSQWTGDASSYNEQF
>-|TRBV7-2|TRBJ1-3
ASSFPRGRALGNTIY
>-|TRBV5-4|TRBJ2-7
ASSLSPSSYEQY
>-|TRBV19|TRBJ2-7
ASIIIFGGAYEQY
>TRBD2|TRBV7-2|TRBJ2-2
ASSTGTRIITGELF
>-|TRBV6-1|TRBJ2-6
ATRRGGSGANVLT
>-|TRBV27|TRBJ1-2
ASSFRANYGYT
>-|TRBV20-1|TRBJ2-3
SARRGEAGIDTQY
>-|TRBV4-3|TRBJ1-1
ASSFQPWGQNTEAF
>TRBD2|TRBV7-6|TRBJ2-7
ASSLETSGTYEQY
>-|TRBV5-6|TRBJ2-5
ASSLGRIETQY
>TRBD1|TRBV6-5|TRBJ1-2
ASSKGDRGYGYT
>-|TRBV6-1|TRBJ2-2
ASNTENTGELF
>-|TRBV30|TRBJ1-5
AWSGGASYSNQPQH
>-|TRBV28|TRBJ2-5
ASSFAPPQTQY
>TRBD1|TRBV7-2|TRBJ2-1
ASSLRRQGPYNEQF
>-|TRBV7-8|TRBJ2-7
ASSLDDSYKQY
>-|TRBV7-2|TRBJ2-1
ASSLGGSAYNEQL
>-|TRBV12-3/TRBV12-4|TRBJ1-1
ASNRPGDTEAF
>-|TRBV28|TRBJ2-2
ASSPLLTGELF
>-|TRBV2|TRBJ1-5
ASSTTGGDQPQH
>TRBD1|TRBV7-2|TRBJ2-3
ASSLDRGRTDTQY
>TRBD2|TRBV28|TRBJ2-3
ASSFSGLAGGVTDTQY
>TRBD2|TRBV20-1|TRBJ2-3
SASYPAGGTDTQY
>-|TRBV9|TRBJ2-7
ASSVASAANFYEQY